Sequencing of this T cell receptor beta chain was carried out in a study of blood T cell repertoires in COVID-19. Clones were read by immunoSEQ multiplex PCR, and TCRdb kept only the in-frame ones, dropping some. The sample has about 200,000 clones, 80% seen once; the top ten hold 7.4%. Participants were aged 18 to 89 years from around 25 US areas. Cohort allocation depended upon clinical history that participants reported. Trimming removed 6 bases at V and 2 bases at J, with 12 bases between. Germline V gene data show CDR1 as MNHEY and CDR2 as SMNVEV (reference sequence). This CDR3 has 14 residues. The TCR comes from a woman aged 40 to 49 with acute COVID-19. The rearrangement joins TRBV27 to TRBJ2-3; D is ambiguous. Source material: PBMCs or T cells enriched from blood (not recorded which). The CDR3 DNA reads as TGTGCCAGCAGAAGTCCGGGTTACACAGATACGCAGTATTTT. As protein: CASRSPGYTDTQYF.